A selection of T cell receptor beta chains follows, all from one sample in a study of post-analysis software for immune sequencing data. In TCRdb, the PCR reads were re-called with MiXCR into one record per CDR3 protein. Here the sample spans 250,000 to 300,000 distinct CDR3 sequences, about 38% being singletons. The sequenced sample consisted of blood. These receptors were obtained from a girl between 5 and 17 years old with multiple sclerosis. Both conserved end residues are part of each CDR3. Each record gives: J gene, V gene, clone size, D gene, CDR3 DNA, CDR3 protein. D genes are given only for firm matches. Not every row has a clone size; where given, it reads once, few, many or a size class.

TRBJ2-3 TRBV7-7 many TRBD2 TGTGCCAGCAGCCAGGGACTAGCGGGGGTGGATACGCAGTATTTT CASSQGLAGVDTQYF
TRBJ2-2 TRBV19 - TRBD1 TGTGCCAGTAGTGCCCTTGGGGGACAGGCGAACACCGGGGAGCTGTTTTTT CASSALGGQANTGELFF
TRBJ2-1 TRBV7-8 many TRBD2 TGTGCCAGCAGCTCCACGAGCGGGGGGCCCACTGGTGAGCAGTTCTTC CASSSTSGGPTGEQFF
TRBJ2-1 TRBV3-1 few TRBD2 TGTGCCAGCAGCCAAGATGCAGCGGGGGGCCTAAACTCCTACAATGAGCAGTTCTTC CASSQDAAGGLNSYNEQFF
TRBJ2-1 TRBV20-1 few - TGCAGTGCTAGAGATATAGGGCGTAACTCCTACAATGAGCAGTTCTTC CSARDIGRNSYNEQFF
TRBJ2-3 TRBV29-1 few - TGCAGCGCACTAGCTCCAGATACGCAGTATTTT CSALAPDTQYF
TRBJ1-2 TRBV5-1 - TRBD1 TGCGCCAGCAGCTACGCGACAGGGGCATATGGCTACACCTTC CASSYATGAYGYTF
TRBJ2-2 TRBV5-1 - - TGCGCCAGCAGCTTGGGTCGACACACGAACACCGGGGAGCTGTTTTTT CASSLGRHTNTGELFF
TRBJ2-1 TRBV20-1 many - TGCAGTGCTTTGTGGGGAAATGAGCAGTTCTTC CSALWGNEQFF
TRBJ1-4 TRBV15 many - TGTGCCACCAGCAGAGATTTGAAGGCAGGTGAAAAACTGTTTTTT CATSRDLKAGEKLFF
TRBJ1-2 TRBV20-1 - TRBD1 TGCAGTGCTAGAGAGAAGGACAGGGGAAGCTACACCTTC CSAREKDRGSYTF
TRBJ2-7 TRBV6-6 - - TGTGCCAGCAGTCTAGAACTCGCACCCTACGAGCAGTACTTC CASSLELAPYEQYF
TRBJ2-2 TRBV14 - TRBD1 TGTGCCAGCAGTTCGGGACAGCTCGCGAACACCGGGGAGCTGTTTTTT CASSSGQLANTGELFF
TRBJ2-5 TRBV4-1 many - TGCGCCAGCAGCCAAGGAGGGGTCGCGGAGACCCAGTACTTC CASSQGGVAETQYF
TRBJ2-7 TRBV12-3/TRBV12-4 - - TGTGCCAGCAGTCGGACGGTGGGCTCCTACGAGCAGTACTTC CASSRTVGSYEQYF
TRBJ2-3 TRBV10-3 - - TGTGCCATAGCTAGCCACACAGATACGCAGTATTTT CAIASHTDTQYF
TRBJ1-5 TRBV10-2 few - TGCGCCAGCAGTGAGTCGGGAGGGAACAGTCAGCCCCAGCATTTT CASSESGGNSQPQHF
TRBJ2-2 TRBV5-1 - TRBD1 TGCGCCAGCAGCTTACACAGGGGGAACACCGGGGAGCTGTTTTTT CASSLHRGNTGELFF
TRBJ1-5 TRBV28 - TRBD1 TGTGCCAGCAGTTCAGGGGGGAGGGATAGCAATCAGCCCCAGCATTTT CASSSGGRDSNQPQHF
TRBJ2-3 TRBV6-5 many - TGTGCCAGCACCCCTCTCGGCGACACAGATACGCAGTATTTT CASTPLGDTDTQYF
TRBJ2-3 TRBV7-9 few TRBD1 TGTGCCAGCAGCCCATGGACAGGGAGACGCACAGATACGCAGTATTTT CASSPWTGRRTDTQYF
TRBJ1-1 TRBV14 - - TGTGCCAGCAGCCAAGTTAAGGGGTTCACTGAAGCTTTCTTT CASSQVKGFTEAFF
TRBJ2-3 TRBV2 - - TGTGCCAGCAGTGACAGGGTTAAGGATACGCAGTATTTT CASSDRVKDTQYF
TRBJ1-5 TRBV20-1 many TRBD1 TGCAGTGCTCAGGGACAGGGGATTAATCAGCCCCAGCATTTT CSAQGQGINQPQHF
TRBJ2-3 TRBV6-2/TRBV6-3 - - TGTGCCAGCCAGGTTACGGATACGCAGTATTTT CASQVTDTQYF
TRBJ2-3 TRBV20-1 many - TGCAGTGCTGGGGGGCTCACCCTTAGCACAGATACGCAGTATTTT CSAGGLTLSTDTQYF
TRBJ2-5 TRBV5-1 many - TGCGCCAGCAGCCCGACGGTGGAGGAGACCCAGTACTTC CASSPTVEETQYF
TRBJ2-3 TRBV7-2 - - TGTGCCAGCAGCCGCGTGGGGGGCCCAGCAGATACGCAGTATTTT CASSRVGGPADTQYF
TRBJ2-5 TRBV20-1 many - TGCAGTGCTAGAGTAACAGGGTGGAAGGAGACCCAGTACTTC CSARVTGWKETQYF
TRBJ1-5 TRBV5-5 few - TGTGCCAGCAGCCTGGAGAGCGGTGGGGGCAGGCCCCAGCATTTT CASSLESGGGRPQHF
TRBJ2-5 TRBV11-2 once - TGTGCCAGCAGCTTCTTTACTACCCAAGAGACCCAGTACTTC CASSFFTTQETQYF
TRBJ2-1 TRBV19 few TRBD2 TGTGCCAGTAGTCCTAAGGGACTAGCGGGAGTATGGCCTACCAATGAGCAGTTCTTC CASSPKGLAGVWPTNEQFF
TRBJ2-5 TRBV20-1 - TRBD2 TGCAGTGCTCCGACTAGCGGGGCGTCCAATGAGCAGTACTTC CSAPTSGASNEQYF
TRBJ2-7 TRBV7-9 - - TGTGCCAGCAGCGACGACAGACTCTACGAGCAGTACTTC CASSDDRLYEQYF
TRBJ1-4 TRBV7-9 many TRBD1 TGTGCTAGCAGCTCGGACAGGGCCTCTGAAAAACTGTTTTTT CASSSDRASEKLFF
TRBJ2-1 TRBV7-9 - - TGTGCCAGTTCGGACGCAGAGAAGGGGAGGCAGTTCTTC CASSDAEKGRQFF
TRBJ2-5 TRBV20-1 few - TGCAGTGCTAGTTGGCTCGCGGGAGAGACCCAGTACTTC CSASWLAGETQYF
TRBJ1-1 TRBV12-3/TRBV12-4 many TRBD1 TGTGCCAGCAGCTCGGGGACAGGAGAGAACACTGAAGCTTTCTTT CASSSGTGENTEAFF